The 10 T cell receptor beta chains below were found in one sample sequenced in a study of blood T cell repertoires in COVID-19. Using immunoSEQ multiplex PCR, the repertoire was profiled, and TCRdb retains in-frame clones only, with some absent. The data hold around 200,000 clones, with around four fifths observed a single time. Sequenced material: peripheral blood. All receptors derive from a woman aged 40-49 years with COVID-19, enrolled during active disease.

V gene TRBV10-1 combines with J gene TRBJ1-1; D remains unclear. Germline assignment: CDR1 WNHNN and CDR2 SYGVQD (reference sequence). The V gene lost 3 bases and the J gene lost 4 bases, with 12 bases spanning the gap. The CDR3 spans 14 residues. This CDR3 is CASSDEGRSTEAFF. DNA of the CDR3: TGCGCCAGCAGTGACGAGGGAAGGAGCACTGAAGCTTTCTTT.

In this sample, this clone turned up once. The chain couples TRBV11-2 to TRBJ1-2, with a possible D match to TRBD1 (6 bases). The V end was cut by 1 base, the J end by 4 bases, with 13 bases between. The germline CDR1 and CDR2 sequences are SGHAT and FQNNGV. This CDR3 contains 15 residues. The CDR3 DNA follows: TGTGCCAGCAGCTTAGGTCTACAGGGTACCTATGGCTACACCTTC. Protein: CASSLGLQGTYGYTF. Complete variable domain (other parts from reference TRBV11-2 and TRBJ1-2): EAGVAQSPRYKIIEKRQSVAFWCNPISGHATLYWYQQILGQGPKLLIQFQNNGVVDDSQLPKDRFSAERLKGVDSTLKIQPAKLEDSAVYLCASSLGLQGTYGYTFGSGTRLTVV.

V and J are TRBV29-1 and TRBJ2-7; weak D call: TRBD1 (6 bases). The ends were cut back, 0 bases at V and 5 bases at J, with 20 bases in the middle. The length of the CDR3 is 16 residues. Germline CDR1 and CDR2: SQVTM and ANQGSEA. The CDR3 region is CSVEDPLGAAFHEQYF. In DNA, the CDR3 is TGCAGCGTTGAAGACCCCCTGGGGGCAGCGTTTCACGAGCAGTACTTC.

The chain recombines TRBV5-1 with TRBJ1-1; D is undetermined. The germline V and J ends were trimmed by 0 bases and 8 bases, with 8 bases remaining between them. This CDR3 has 12 residues. CDR1 and CDR2 from the germline V gene are SGHRS and YFSETQ. The CDR3 nucleotides read TGCGCCAGCAGCTTGGAGGGAGGGGAAGCTTTCTTT. Protein: CASSLEGGEAFF.

This chain connects TRBV11-2 to TRBJ2-7; D gene ambiguous. There are 12 residues in the CDR3. Per germline, CDR1 SGHAT and CDR2 FQNNGV. Trimming cost V 5 bases and J 1 base, with 6 bases left between them. Here the CDR3 DNA reads TGTGCCAGCAGCGGCCAATCCTACGAGCAGTACTTC. Translated, it gives CASSGQSYEQYF.

J is TRBJ1-1 and V is TRBV7-9; no firm D call. CDR1 and CDR2 from the germline V gene are SEHNR and FQNEAQ (reference sequence). This CDR3 region has 12 residues. The ends were cut back, 2 bases at V and 2 bases at J, with 3 bases in the middle. DNA for the CDR3: TGTGCCAGCAGCTTACTTAACACTGAAGCTTTCTTT. It specifies CASSLLNTEAFF.

The chain uses TRBV9 and TRBJ2-1, with a tentative D call TRBD1 (6 bases). This CDR3 spans 14 amino acids. The germline V and J ends were trimmed by 0 bases and 6 bases, with 10 bases remaining between them. CDR1 and CDR2 (germline): SGDLS, YYNGEE. The CDR3 DNA reads TGTGCCAGCAGCGTAGTAGGGACATCCAATGAGCAGTTCTTC. Translated: CASSVVGTSNEQFF.

This clone was detected only a few times. J is TRBJ1-2 and V is TRBV29-1; 9 positions match TRBD1. CDR1 SQVTM and CDR2 ANQGSEA come from the germline V gene. CDR3 length: 12 residues. V dropped 7 bases and J dropped 3; count of bases not matched to a gene: 3. The CDR3 region is CSAGDRDYGYTF. In DNA form, the CDR3 reads TGCAGCGCTGGGGACAGGGACTATGGCTACACCTTC.

V gene TRBV11-2 combines with J gene TRBJ1-4, with 7 nucleotides matching TRBD1. Unmatched junction bases numbered 13, after V lost 5 bases and J lost 10 bases. Germline values: CDR1 SGHAT, CDR2 FQNNGV. This CDR3 has 15 residues. This chain's CDR3 is CASSPDKGAGGKLFF. DNA for the CDR3: TGTGCCAGCAGCCCCGACAAGGGGGCAGGGGGAAAACTGTTTTTT.

Only one count was recorded for this clone. V usage is TRBV2 and J usage is TRBJ1-5; weak D call: TRBD1 (6 bases). Trimming pared 5 bases from V and 0 bases from J, leaving 20 bases between. Germline V CDR1 and CDR2: SNHLY, FYNNEI. The CDR3 covers 18 residues. CDR3 nucleotides: TGTGCCAGCAGTTACCCCTCGACAGGTCCTTATAGCAATCAGCCCCAGCATTTT. Translation: CASSYPSTGPYSNQPQHF.